The 24 T cell receptor beta chains given below trace back to one sample, sequenced in a study of cytomegalovirus exposure and HLA in healthy donors. The study ran its PCR with 60 Vbeta and 13 Jbeta primers. Profiled with immunoSEQ multiplex PCR; TCRdb holds only in-frame clones, not every one. The table lists tens of thousands of clones, 80% of them singletons. The sequenced sample consisted of PBMCs. These receptors came from a male donor in good health and CMV-seronegative.

The gene calls are TRBV19 and TRBJ1-5; a possible D gene is TRBD1 (6 bases). Trimming took 6 bases from V and 0 from J, leaving 15 bases between them. The CDR3 sequence is 16 residues long. CDR1 is LNHDA and CDR2 is SQIVND in the germline V gene (reference sequence). CDR3 loop: CASRGRGYYSNQPQHF. The CDR3 region has the DNA TGTGCCAGTAGGGGCAGGGGCTACTATAGCAATCAGCCCCAGCATTTT.

This chain uses TRBV7-9 with TRBJ2-3, with TRBD2 matching over 13 bases. The CDR3 is made up of 15 amino acids. V gave up 5 bases and J gave up 4 bases; unmatched junction bases: 3. Germline V gene lookup returns CDR1 SEHNR and CDR2 FQNEAQ (reference sequence). CDR3 coding DNA: TGTGCCAGCAGCCGGACTAGCGGGGGAGCAGATACGCAGTATTTT. This translates into CASSRTSGGADTQYF.

The V call is TRBV19, the J call TRBJ1-4; 11 bases fit TRBD1. The germline V gene has CDR1 LNHDA and CDR2 SQIVND (reference sequence). The CDR3 runs 15 residues. V dropped 3 bases and J dropped 6; count of bases not matched to a gene: 3. The CDR3 sequence: CASSIPGQGDEKLFF. CDR3 DNA sequence: TGTGCCAGTAGTATTCCGGGACAGGGGGATGAAAAACTGTTTTTT.

V usage is TRBV7-9 and J usage is TRBJ1-5; TRBD1 aligns across 9 bases. Germline assignment: CDR1 SEHNR and CDR2 FQNEAQ (reference sequence). CDR3 length: 15 amino acids. V lost 5 bases and J lost 7; bases outside the gene matches: 9. The CDR3 region is CASSPGQGFGQPQHF. CDR3 DNA sequence: TGTGCCAGCAGCCCGGGACAGGGCTTCGGGCAGCCCCAGCATTTT.

V usage is TRBV7-9 and J usage is TRBJ1-2, with D unclear. CDR3 size: 13 residues. Trimming pared 5 bases from V and 5 bases from J, leaving 12 bases between. Germline loops: CDR1 SEHNR, CDR2 FQNEAQ (reference sequence). CDR3 protein: CASSPSNGYGYTF. CDR3 in DNA: TGTGCCAGCAGCCCCTCAAACGGTTATGGCTACACCTTC.

The CDR3 sequence is CASSQELAGGSSYEQYF. In nucleotides, the CDR3 is TGCGCCAGCAGCCAAGAACTAGCGGGGGGGAGCTCCTACGAGCAGTACTTC. The chain carries TRBV4-3 and TRBJ2-7, with 13 bases matching TRBD2. In germline, CDR1 is LGHNA, CDR2 YSLEER. The ends lost 0 bases at V and 0 bases at J; junction bases unmatched: 2. The CDR3 covers 17 residues.

This chain links TRBV11-3 with TRBJ2-1, with D perhaps matching TRBD1 (5 bases). This CDR3 has 18 amino acids. Looked up from germline, CDR1 is SGHNT and CDR2 is YENEEA. Trimming took off 2 bases at V and 5 bases at J, with 22 bases between the two ends. In DNA form, the CDR3 reads TGTGCCAGCAGCTTACCCTACTTTCAGGGTGGAGTCGACAATGAGCAGTTCTTC. This sequence encodes CASSLPYFQGGVDNEQFF. The full variable domain, its missing parts supplied by reference TRBV11-3 and TRBJ2-1, is EAGVVQSPRYKIIEKKQPVAFWCNPISGHNTLYWYLQNLGQGPELLIRYENEEAVDDSQLPKDRFSAERLKGVDSTLKIQPAELGDSAVYLCASSLPYFQGGVDNEQFFGPGTRLTVL.

The V and J genes are TRBV9 and TRBJ1-2; tentative D call: TRBD1 (6 bases). The CDR3 contains 17 residues. CDR1 and CDR2 from the germline V gene are SGDLS and YYNGEE. Trimming removed 3 bases from V and 4 bases from J, with 22 bases in between. In DNA, the CDR3 is TGTGCCAGCAGCGCCCTAAAGGCAGACAGGAGGAGCTATGGCTACACCTTC. Residues: CASSALKADRRSYGYTF.

The CDR3 here is CASSLAGQGLRKLQFF. CDR3 sequence (DNA): TGTGCCAGCAGCTTGGCGGGCCAGGGGCTTAGAAAGCTCCAGTTCTTC. J is TRBJ2-1 and V is TRBV5-4; tentative D call: TRBD1 (6 bases). Between the trimmed V and J ends, which lost 0 bases and 13 bases, there was a span of 23 bases. Germline loops: CDR1 SGHNT, CDR2 YYREEE (reference sequence). The CDR3 extends over 16 amino acids. The entire variable domain, with the rest obtained from reference TRBV5-4 and TRBJ2-1, is as follows: ETGVTQSPTHLIKTRGQQVTLRCSSQSGHNTVSWYQQALGQGPQFIFQYYREEENGRGNFPPRFSGLQFPNYSSELNVNALELDDSALYLCASSLAGQGLRKLQFFGPGTRLTVL.

The chain links TRBV5-1 to TRBJ1-2; 9 nucleotides match TRBD1. The V and J ends lost 0 bases and 6 bases, in that order; junction bases with no gene match: 3. Germline V lookup: CDR1 SGHRS, CDR2 YFSETQ. The CDR3 covers 14 residues. CDR3 coding DNA: TGCGCCAGCAGCTTGGAGAGGACAGGGGATGGCTACACCTTC. Encoded protein: CASSLERTGDGYTF.

The count of this clone is one. CDR3 coding DNA: TGTGCCAGCAGCCAAGATTGGCGGGGGTCTAAAAACATTCAGTACTTC. Translation: CASSQDWRGSKNIQYF. The rearrangement uses TRBV14 and TRBJ2-4, with TRBD2 identical over 7 bases. V was clipped by 0 bases and J by 4 bases; unmatched bases: 6. The germline CDR1 and CDR2 sequences are SGHDN and FVKESK. This CDR3 is built from 16 residues. Full variable domain (remainder filled in from reference TRBV14 and TRBJ2-4): EAGVTQFPSHSVIEKGQTVTLRCDPISGHDNLYWYRRVMGKEIKFLLHFVKESKQDESGMPNNRFLAERTGGTYSTLKVQPAELEDSGVYFCASSQDWRGSKNIQYFGAGTRLSVL.

The chain has TRBV19 and TRBJ1-2; D perhaps matches TRBD1 (5 bases). Trimming took off 8 bases at V and 4 bases at J, with 14 bases between the two ends. Germline CDR1 reads LNHDA; CDR2 reads SQIVND (reference sequence). This CDR3 is built from 13 residues. For the CDR3, the DNA is TGTGCCAGTCATCTTCAGGGCCTCTATGGCTACACCTTC. Its translation is CASHLQGLYGYTF.

The chain couples TRBV18 to TRBJ1-2; 10 positions match TRBD1. This CDR3 is 15 amino acids long. The trim removed 0 bases at V and 4 bases at J, leaving 2 bases unmatched. The germline V gene encodes CDR1 KGHSH and CDR2 LQKENI. DNA of the CDR3: TGTGCCAGCTCACCACCGGGACAGGGGTTCTATGGCTACACCTTC. Protein sequence: CASSPPGQGFYGYTF.

This chain joins TRBV9 and TRBJ2-1, with D unclear. The germline CDR1 and CDR2 sequences are SGDLS and YYNGEE. Trimming stripped 2 bases from V and 4 bases from J, with 13 bases between. There are 15 residues in the CDR3. The CDR3 sequence: CASSVVPGPYNEQFF. CDR3 sequence (DNA): TGTGCCAGCAGCGTGGTCCCGGGTCCGTACAATGAGCAGTTCTTC.

This sequence joins TRBV7-2 and TRBJ2-7, with TRBD2 as a possible D gene (6 bases). The ends were cut back, 6 bases at V and 7 bases at J, with 22 bases in the middle. CDR3 length: 15 amino acids. Germline V gene sequence: CDR1 SGHTA, CDR2 FQGNSA. The CDR3 protein is CASRPSGTSVGEQYF. The CDR3 DNA reads TGTGCCAGCAGGCCCTCGGGGACTTCAGTAGGTGAGCAGTACTTC.

The chain combines TRBV5-1 with TRBJ2-5, with 9 positions matching TRBD2. The CDR3 loop spans 15 amino acids. Germline-derived CDR1 and CDR2 are SGHRS and YFSETQ. Trimming took 0 bases from V and 1 from J; bases not matched to a gene: 1. The CDR3 loop is CASSLGLAVQETQYF. The CDR3 DNA follows: TGCGCCAGCAGCTTGGGACTAGCGGTCCAAGAGACCCAGTACTTC. The entire variable domain, with the rest obtained from reference TRBV5-1 and TRBJ2-5, is as follows: KAGVTQTPRYLIKTRGQQVTLSCSPISGHRSVSWYQQTPGQGLQFLFEYFSETQRNKGNFPGRFSGRQFSNSRSEMNVSTLELGDSALYLCASSLGLAVQETQYFGPGTRLLVL.

This chain links TRBV7-6 with TRBJ1-5; D uncertain. V dropped 2 bases and J dropped 7 bases, with 9 bases sitting between them. Per germline, CDR1 SGHVS and CDR2 FNYEAQ. This CDR3 is 13 amino acids long. CDR3 in DNA: TGTGCCAGCAGCTTAACGGGAGAACAGCCCCAGCATTTT. Amino acid sequence: CASSLTGEQPQHF.

The rearrangement joins TRBV19 to TRBJ1-6; D possibly corresponds to TRBD1 (5 bases). Trimming took 10 bases from V and 4 from J, leaving 17 bases between them. Germline CDR1 LNHDA, CDR2 SQIVND (reference sequence). The CDR3 length is 15 residues. CDR3 in amino acids: CATSREFGYNSPLHF. CDR3 DNA: TGTGCCACCTCCAGGGAATTCGGGTATAATTCACCCCTCCACTTT.

This clone was recorded a few times. The chain uses TRBV7-2 and TRBJ1-2; the match to TRBD1 covers 7 bases. The J segment lost 13 bases and the V segment lost 2 bases, leaving 13 bases of the junction unmatched. The germline V gene has CDR1 SGHTA and CDR2 FQGNSA. The CDR3 spans 14 residues. CDR3: CASSLSGGGDDVTF. The CDR3 nucleotides read TGTGCCAGCAGCTTAAGTGGAGGGGGCGATGATGTCACCTTC.

The CDR3 region is CAWSFAGNTEAFF. The CDR3 nucleotides are TGTGCCTGGAGCTTTGCAGGGAATACTGAAGCTTTCTTT. The chain recombines TRBV30 with TRBJ1-1; maybe TRBD1 (5 bases). The CDR3 has 13 residues. The V and J ends lost 3 bases and 5 bases respectively, with 13 bases between them. Germline V CDR1 and CDR2: GTSNPN, SVGIG (reference sequence).

V and J are TRBV7-8 and TRBJ2-5; the D gene is possibly TRBD1 (6 bases). Germline V lookup: CDR1 SGHVS, CDR2 FQNEAQ. The ends were cut back, 4 bases at V and 2 bases at J, with 14 bases in the middle. The CDR3 length is 15 residues. The CDR3 loop is CASSSTGLGQETQYF. DNA of the CDR3: TGTGCCAGCAGCTCTACAGGGTTGGGTCAAGAGACCCAGTACTTC. Drawing the rest from reference TRBV7-8 and TRBJ2-5, the complete variable domain is GAGVSQSPRYKVAKRGQDVALRCDPISGHVSLFWYQQALGQGPEFLTYFQNEAQLDKSGLPSDRFFAERPEGSVSTLKIQRTQQEDSAVYLCASSSTGLGQETQYFGPGTRLLVL.

This clone occurred once. The genes are TRBV4-2 and TRBJ2-5, with 10 bases aligning to TRBD2. There are 16 residues in the CDR3. V lost 1 base and J lost 5; bases outside the gene matches: 7. CDR1 is LGHNA, CDR2 YNFKEQ, per germline. CDR3 region: CASSQASGGAEETQYF. As DNA, the CDR3 is TGTGCCAGCAGCCAAGCGAGCGGGGGGGCGGAGGAGACCCAGTACTTC.

The chain employs TRBV20-1 and TRBJ1-3, with D unclear. The CDR3 length is 10 residues. The V gene's germline CDR1 is DFQATT and CDR2 SNEGSKA (reference sequence). Trimming pared 1 base from V and 11 bases from J, leaving 6 bases between. The CDR3 bases are TGCAGTGCTAGAGCTGAGGCCATATATTTT. It is translated as CSARAEAIYF.

The gene calls are TRBV7-9 and TRBJ2-5; possible D gene TRBD1, 5 bases. V was trimmed by 1 base and J by 4 bases, leaving 10 bases between them. The CDR3 loop spans 14 amino acids. Germline V CDR1 and CDR2: SEHNR, FQNEAQ (reference sequence). The CDR3 DNA reads TGTGCCAGCAGCTTAGGGGCAGGGCCAGAGACCCAGTACTTC. It translates to CASSLGAGPETQYF.